The source of this T cell receptor (beta chain) is a study of T cells after somatic rescue of genetic block (dated by TCRdb to 2018 to 2020). The study in broad terms: The study assessed how robust, over the long term, a T-cell system was when the system had developed through somatic rescue of a genetic block in T-cell development.

Libraries came from the immunoSEQ multiplex PCR assay. In its TCRdb copy, this immuneACCESS table keeps in-frame sequences only and misses some clones. Where compared with another copy, unresolved V genes explain less than half of these, and the others have no known cause. The sample includes more than 65,000 clones, with approximately 90% observed a single time. The ten largest clonotypes hold less than 3.5% of the sample. As regards this clone: The antigen this receptor binds is unknown. No much larger clone exists at a distance of one base, and base qualities are not known.

V loses 5 bases, J loses 5 bases, and the germline ends lie 13 bases apart. The CDR3 has 14 amino acids, counting the end cysteine and phenylalanine. Solely the CDR3 DNA is kept, with 42 bases framed from the first base. The germline V gene provides CDR1 MNHEY and CDR2 SVGAGI. In this chain, TRBV6-5 is recombined with TRBJ1-5, with no confidently assigned D gene. The TCR originated in a man aged 25-45 years. The sequenced material came from peripheral blood mononuclear cells (PBMCs). The CDR3 reads CASSARAQDQPQHF. The DNA reads as follows: TGTGCCAGCAGTGCTAGAGCACAAGATCAGCCCCAGCATTTT.